This passage covers 31 T cell receptor beta chains from one sample sequenced in a study of cytomegalovirus exposure and HLA in healthy donors. Both 60 Vbeta primers and 13 Jbeta primers went into the PCR. The repertoire was sequenced with immunoSEQ multiplex PCR; TCRdb's copy has only in-frame clones and lacks some. The table records about 98,000 clones, roughly 77% of them present only once. The sequenced material came from PBMCs. These receptors were collected from a man between 35 and 55 years old in good health and CMV-seronegative.

The genes are TRBV11-3 and TRBJ2-3, with D tentatively TRBD1 (6 bases). There are 15 residues in the CDR3. The V gene lost 6 bases and the J gene lost 6 bases, with 19 bases spanning the gap. Germline values: CDR1 SGHNT, CDR2 YENEEA. For the CDR3, the DNA is TGTGCCAGCAGTCCGACAGCAAAAACAGGGGATACGCAGTATTTT. Translating it yields CASSPTAKTGDTQYF.

The J gene is TRBJ2-5, the V gene TRBV9, with a weak D call TRBD1 (7 bases). Trimming left V 4 bases short and J 5 bases short, with 12 bases between. The length of the CDR3 is 13 residues. Germline V lookup: CDR1 SGDLS, CDR2 YYNGEE. The DNA of the CDR3 is TGTGCCAGCAGCCCCAGGGGGGTCGAGACCCAGTACTTC. Translated, it gives CASSPRGVETQYF.

This chain links TRBV2 with TRBJ2-1; D ambiguous. This CDR3 is 11 amino acids long. The V gene lost 5 bases and the J gene lost 5 bases, with 4 bases spanning the gap. Germline CDR1 is SNHLY and CDR2 is FYNNEI. The DNA of the CDR3 is TGTGCCAGCAGTTTAAACAATGAGCAGTTCTTC. Translating it yields CASSLNNEQFF. Together with reference TRBV2 and TRBJ2-1, the CDR3 gives the full variable domain: EPEVTQTPSHQVTQMGQEVILRCVPISNHLYFYWYRQILGQKVEFLVSFYNNEISEKSEIFDDQFSVERPDGSNFTLKIRSTKLEDSAMYFCASSLNNEQFFGPGTRLTVL.

V is TRBV19 and J is TRBJ1-1, with TRBD1 as a possible D gene (5 bases). V was trimmed by 7 bases and J by 1 base, leaving 13 bases between them. The CDR3 loop spans 14 amino acids. The germline V gene encodes CDR1 LNHDA and CDR2 SQIVND (reference sequence). For the CDR3, the DNA is TGTGCCAGTATGTGGGGCTCTGGGAACACTGAAGCTTTCTTT. Translation gives CASMWGSGNTEAFF.

There are a few counts of this clone. The rearrangement links TRBV2 to TRBJ1-5; 12 positions match TRBD1. Unmatched junction bases numbered 10, after V lost 5 bases and J lost 2 bases. Germline CDR1 reads SNHLY; CDR2 reads FYNNEI. The CDR3 is 18 amino acids. This CDR3 reads CASSKSGTGGWGNQPQHF. CDR3 sequence (DNA): TGTGCCAGCAGTAAGTCCGGGACAGGGGGCTGGGGCAATCAGCCCCAGCATTTT.

CDR3 in DNA: TGTGCCAGTAGGGAGAACTGGAGGAATGAAAAACTGTTTTTT. This sequence encodes CASRENWRNEKLFF. The J gene is TRBJ1-4, the V gene TRBV19, with D hard to call. The CDR3 has 14 residues. Germline CDR1 is LNHDA and CDR2 is SQIVND (reference sequence). The V gene lost 6 bases and the J gene lost 5 bases, with 13 bases spanning the gap.

This sequence joins TRBV11-2 and TRBJ2-5, with TRBD2 matching over 7 bases. Trimming removed 7 bases from V and 2 bases from J; junction bases left unmatched: 7. CDR3 length equals 14 residues. Germline V gene sequence: CDR1 SGHAT, CDR2 FQNNGV. The DNA for the CDR3 is TGTGCCAGCACGTGGGGGGGACGACAAGAGACCCAGTACTTC. Its protein is CASTWGGRQETQYF.

This clone was counted between two and nine times. The rearrangement links TRBV5-1 to TRBJ1-1; D is uncertain. This CDR3 spans 13 amino acids. Germline-derived CDR1 and CDR2 are SGHRS and YFSETQ. Trimming left V 2 bases short and J 0 bases short, with 5 bases between. CDR3 nucleotide sequence: TGCGCCAGCAGCTTTGTCATGAACACTGAAGCTTTCTTT. Translated, it gives CASSFVMNTEAFF.

The chain is built from TRBV5-6 and TRBJ2-5, with D possibly TRBD2 on 5 matching bases. Trimming pared 1 base from V and 4 bases from J, leaving 8 bases between. The CDR3 contains 13 residues. CDR1 is SGHDT and CDR2 is YYEEEE in the germline V gene. This CDR3 reads CASSLRSGETQYF. CDR3 bases: TGTGCCAGCAGCTTGAGAAGCGGAGAGACCCAGTACTTC.

V and J are TRBV5-6 and TRBJ1-2, with 9 bases fitting TRBD1. The CDR3 runs 14 residues. The germline CDR1 and CDR2 sequences are SGHDT and YYEEEE. V shed 5 bases and J 3 bases; nucleotides not matched to a gene: 5. The CDR3 sequence is CASRRQGVDYGYTF. The CDR3 bases are TGTGCCAGCAGGAGACAGGGGGTCGACTATGGCTACACCTTC.

This clone was recorded only once. The chain carries TRBV11-2 and TRBJ2-1, with TRBD2 identical over 9 bases. CDR1 SGHAT and CDR2 FQNNGV come from the germline V gene. The CDR3 length is 15 residues. V lost 5 bases and J lost 5; bases outside the gene matches: 7. CDR3: CASSISGGQNNEQFF. CDR3 sequence (DNA): TGTGCCAGCAGCATCAGCGGGGGGCAAAACAATGAGCAGTTCTTC. The entire variable domain, with the rest obtained from reference TRBV11-2 and TRBJ2-1, is as follows: EAGVAQSPRYKIIEKRQSVAFWCNPISGHATLYWYQQILGQGPKLLIQFQNNGVVDDSQLPKDRFSAERLKGVDSTLKIQPAKLEDSAVYLCASSISGGQNNEQFFGPGTRLTVL.

The V and J genes are TRBV7-6 and TRBJ2-1; 9 nucleotides align to TRBD1. The CDR3 covers 15 residues. V lost 5 bases to trimming and J lost 7 bases; unmatched junction nucleotides: 9. CDR1 is SGHVS, CDR2 FNYEAQ, per germline. CDR3 residues: CASSQNSGTGNEQFF. CDR3 coding DNA: TGTGCCAGCAGCCAGAACAGTGGGACAGGGAATGAGCAGTTCTTC.

The chain employs TRBV5-4 and TRBJ1-2, with 8 nucleotides matching TRBD1. Trimming cost V 4 bases and J 6 bases; bases outside gene matches: 5. The CDR3 runs to 13 residues. CDR1 and CDR2 from the germline V gene are SGHNT and YYREEE (reference sequence). The chain's CDR3 is CASSPEQGDGYTF. In DNA, the CDR3 is TGTGCCAGCAGCCCGGAACAGGGGGATGGCTACACCTTC.

CDR3 nucleotides: TGTGCCAGCAGCCCCACAGGACAAGAGACCCAGTACTTC. Its protein product is CASSPTGQETQYF. J is TRBJ2-5 and V is TRBV7-9; D is possibly TRBD1 (5 bases). This CDR3 contains 13 residues. Germline V gives CDR1 SEHNR, CDR2 FQNEAQ (reference sequence). The V gene lost 5 bases and the J gene lost 2 bases, with 9 bases spanning the gap.

The chain recombines TRBV9 with TRBJ2-3; 13 bases fit TRBD2. This CDR3 is 15 amino acids long. After removal of 3 bases from V and 4 bases from J, the junction contained 2 bases not matched to a gene. Per the germline V gene, CDR1 is SGDLS and CDR2 is YYNGEE. This CDR3 reads CASSGGLAGSDTQYF. The DNA of the CDR3 is TGTGCCAGCAGCGGGGGACTAGCGGGGTCAGATACGCAGTATTTT.

The chain couples TRBV28 to TRBJ1-2; 9 positions match TRBD1. The CDR3 totals 14 residues. Unmatched junction bases numbered 2, after V lost 6 bases and J lost 0 bases. Germline lookup yields CDR1 MDHEN and CDR2 SYDVKM. The CDR3 region has the DNA TGTGCCAGCAGGGGACAGGGAGCTAACTATGGCTACACCTTC. Residues: CASRGQGANYGYTF.

The rearrangement links TRBV7-2 to TRBJ1-1; no reliable D call. This CDR3 contains 11 residues. Trimming took off 5 bases at V and 11 bases at J, with 12 bases between the two ends. Germline CDR1 reads SGHTA; CDR2 reads FQGNSA. The CDR3 bases are TGTGCCAGCAGCGCCAGTTTGTGGGCTTTCTTT. The encoded protein is CASSASLWAFF. The whole variable domain, filled in from reference TRBV7-2 and TRBJ1-1, reads GAGVSQSPSNKVTEKGKDVELRCDPISGHTALYWYRQSLGQGLEFLIYFQGNSAPDKSGLPSDRFSAERTGGSVSTLTIQRTQQEDSAVYLCASSASLWAFFGQGTRLTVV.

J is TRBJ2-3 and V is TRBV7-3; a possible D gene is TRBD2 (6 bases). Germline V gene sequence: CDR1 SGHTA, CDR2 FQGTGA. V was pared by 3 bases and J by 4 bases, with 11 bases between. This CDR3 has 14 residues. The CDR3 loop reads CASSLTSPPDTQYF. CDR3 DNA sequence: TGTGCCAGCAGCTTGACTAGTCCCCCAGATACGCAGTATTTT.

V and J are TRBV18 and TRBJ2-7; 11 bases fit TRBD1. Germline CDR1 is KGHSH and CDR2 is LQKENI. V was clipped by 2 bases and J by 6 bases; unmatched bases: 3. The CDR3 is 14 amino acids. CDR3 in DNA: TGTGCCAGCTCACCAAGGACAGGGGGCCCCGAGCAGTACTTC. This codes for CASSPRTGGPEQYF.

The CDR3 is CASSQEWTGNEKLFF. The CDR3 nucleotides read TGCGCCAGCAGCCAAGAGTGGACAGGGAACGAAAAACTGTTTTTT. The chain has TRBV4-3 and TRBJ1-4; 8 nucleotides agree with TRBD1. The germline gives CDR1 LGHNA, CDR2 YSLEER. The CDR3 length is 15 residues. The junction had 5 bases not matched to a gene; V was cut back by 0 bases and J by 8 bases.

The rearrangement uses TRBV19 and TRBJ2-7; D remains unclear. V was shortened by 4 bases and J by 1 base, with 8 bases between the two germline ends. The CDR3 has 13 residues. CDR1 is LNHDA, CDR2 SQIVND, per germline (reference sequence). DNA for the CDR3: TGTGCCAGTAGTACCGTCCCTTCCTACGAGCAGTACTTC. It translates to CASSTVPSYEQYF.

The chain uses TRBV10-3 and TRBJ2-1; 11 bases match TRBD2. This CDR3 has 16 residues. CDR1 ENHRY and CDR2 SYGVKD come from the germline V gene. Trimming cost V 6 bases and J 7 bases; bases outside gene matches: 11. Here the CDR3 reads CAIRELAGASANEQFF. The CDR3 nucleotides read TGTGCCATCAGGGAACTAGCGGGGGCCTCTGCAAATGAGCAGTTCTTC.

The chain is built from TRBV5-1 and TRBJ2-2; a possible D gene is TRBD1 (5 bases). CDR3 size: 15 residues. Germline CDR1 and CDR2: SGHRS and YFSETQ. Between the trimmed V and J ends, which lost 3 bases and 5 bases, there was a span of 14 bases. CDR3 in amino acids: CASSSTVSGTGELFF. CDR3 DNA sequence: TGCGCCAGCAGCTCCACGGTTTCAGGGACCGGGGAGCTGTTTTTT.

This sequence joins TRBV7-3 and TRBJ1-6; D is possibly TRBD1 (5 bases). The V end was cut by 5 bases, the J end by 8 bases, with 13 bases between. CDR1 is SGHTA, CDR2 FQGTGA, per germline. This CDR3 spans 14 amino acids. CDR3 sequence reads: CASSPGRRDSPLHF. In DNA, the CDR3 is TGTGCCAGCAGCCCGGGACGGAGGGATTCACCCCTCCACTTT. The full variable domain, with the rest looked up from reference TRBV7-3 and TRBJ1-6, is GAGVSQTPSNKVTEKGKYVELRCDPISGHTALYWYRQSLGQGPEFLIYFQGTGAADDSGLPNDRFFAVRPEGSVSTLKIQRTERGDSAVYLCASSPGRRDSPLHFGNGTRLTVT.

A few counts support this clone. The V call is TRBV4-3, the J call TRBJ1-1; D not resolved. CDR1 and CDR2 (germline): LGHNA, YSLEER. V shed 1 base and J shed 2 bases, with 5 bases lying between them. This CDR3 is built from 13 residues. DNA of the CDR3: TGCGCCAGCAGCCAAGGAACTAACACTGAAGCTTTCTTT. Translation: CASSQGTNTEAFF.

The rearrangement links TRBV5-1 to TRBJ2-3; TRBD1 might be the D (6 bases). With 0 bases removed from V and 2 bases from J, the gap between germline ends came to 10 bases. Germline-derived CDR1 and CDR2 are SGHRS and YFSETQ. The CDR3 runs to 15 residues. Here the CDR3 DNA reads TGCGCCAGCAGCTTGGACAGGGTTTCCACAGATACGCAGTATTTT. Encoded protein: CASSLDRVSTDTQYF.

The CDR3 sequence is CASSPNSGANVLTF. The CDR3, as DNA: TGTGCCAGCAGCCCAAACTCTGGGGCCAACGTCCTGACTTTC. This rearrangement joins TRBV28 to TRBJ2-6; D is uncertain. CDR3 length equals 14 residues. Germline V lookup: CDR1 MDHEN, CDR2 SYDVKM. The ends were cut back, 6 bases at V and 0 bases at J, with 6 bases in the middle.

J is TRBJ2-3 and V is TRBV5-4; TRBD1 matches 7 bases. This CDR3 spans 15 amino acids. Germline CDR1 SGHNT, CDR2 YYREEE (reference sequence). Trimming at V came to 4 bases and at J to 0 bases, leaving 5 bases not matched to a gene. The CDR3 region is CASSVDRFSTDTQYF. Here the CDR3 DNA reads TGTGCCAGCAGCGTGGACAGGTTTAGCACAGATACGCAGTATTTT. Based on the CDR3 plus reference TRBV5-4 and TRBJ2-3, the full variable domain is ETGVTQSPTHLIKTRGQQVTLRCSSQSGHNTVSWYQQALGQGPQFIFQYYREEENGRGNFPPRFSGLQFPNYSSELNVNALELDDSALYLCASSVDRFSTDTQYFGPGTRLTVL.

The V call is TRBV10-3, the J call TRBJ1-2; TRBD1 aligns across 10 bases. CDR1 is ENHRY and CDR2 is SYGVKD in the germline V gene. V lost 10 bases to trimming and J lost 4 bases; unmatched junction nucleotides: 6. The CDR3 runs to 13 residues. CDR3 sequence (DNA): TGTGCCACCGGGACAGGGGTGGCCTATGGCTACACCTTC. Its protein product is CATGTGVAYGYTF.

The genes are TRBV28 and TRBJ2-7; maybe TRBD2 (5 bases). The length of the CDR3 is 14 residues. Trimming cost V 5 bases and J 9 bases, with 20 bases left between them. Germline CDR1 reads MDHEN; CDR2 reads SYDVKM. CDR3: CASSLEGLSSGQYF. DNA of the CDR3: TGTGCCAGCAGTCTCGAGGGTCTTTCCAGTGGGCAGTACTTC.

This chain links TRBV6-1 with TRBJ1-1; D perhaps matches TRBD1 (6 bases). The germline gives CDR1 MNHNS, CDR2 SASEGT. The CDR3 has 14 amino acids. Trimming stripped 5 bases from V and 9 bases from J, with 19 bases between. The chain's CDR3 is CASSFTPGQSKAFF. CDR3 sequence (DNA): TGTGCCAGCAGTTTCACTCCGGGACAATCGAAAGCTTTCTTT.